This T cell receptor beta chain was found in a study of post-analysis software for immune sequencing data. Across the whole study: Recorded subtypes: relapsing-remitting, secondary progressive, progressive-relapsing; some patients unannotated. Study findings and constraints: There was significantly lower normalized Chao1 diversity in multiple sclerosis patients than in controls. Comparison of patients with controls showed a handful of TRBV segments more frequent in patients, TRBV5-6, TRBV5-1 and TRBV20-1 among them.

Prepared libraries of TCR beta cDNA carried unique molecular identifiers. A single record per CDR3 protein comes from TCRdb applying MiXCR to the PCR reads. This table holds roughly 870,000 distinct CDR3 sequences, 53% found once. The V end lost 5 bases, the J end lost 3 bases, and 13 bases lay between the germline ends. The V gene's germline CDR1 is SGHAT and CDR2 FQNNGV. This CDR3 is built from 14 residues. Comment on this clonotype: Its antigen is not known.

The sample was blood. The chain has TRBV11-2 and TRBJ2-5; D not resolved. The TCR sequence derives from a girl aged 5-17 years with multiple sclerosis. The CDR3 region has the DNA TGTGCCAGCAGCCCTGGCTTCGGAAAAGAGACCCAGTACTTC. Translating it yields CASSPGFGKETQYF.